This TCR beta chain is from a study of T cell repertoires in cytomegalovirus infection. Study information: Indicated by public TCR beta signatures were CMV infection and matching HLA type.

Findings of the study overall: Cumulated frequencies of public TCR beta families served to identify carriers of CMV plus the relevant HLA. CMV-specific TCR beta clonotypes restricted by HLA-C dominated the ex vivo response.

With 7 bases removed from V and 11 bases from J, the gap between germline ends came to 14 bases. From germline, CDR1 is MNHEY and CDR2 SVGAGI. The CDR3 has 11 amino acids. Comments on this clonotype: The antigen remains unidentified.

TCRdb called the reads again in MiXCR, with one record for every CDR3 protein. The sample carries about 830,000 distinct CDR3 sequences, around a third recorded once. The J gene is TRBJ1-1, the V gene TRBV6-5; D remains unclear. The source material was cultured CD8+ T cells from PBMCs, sampled from culture after CMV antigen stimulation. This clonotype was obtained from a human donor in good health (CMV status not recorded). Some clones in this sample may be carry-over from other donors' samples. In nucleotides, the CDR3 is TGTGCCAGCAAGCAGGAGTTAGTGGCTTTCTTT. Residues: CASKQELVAFF.